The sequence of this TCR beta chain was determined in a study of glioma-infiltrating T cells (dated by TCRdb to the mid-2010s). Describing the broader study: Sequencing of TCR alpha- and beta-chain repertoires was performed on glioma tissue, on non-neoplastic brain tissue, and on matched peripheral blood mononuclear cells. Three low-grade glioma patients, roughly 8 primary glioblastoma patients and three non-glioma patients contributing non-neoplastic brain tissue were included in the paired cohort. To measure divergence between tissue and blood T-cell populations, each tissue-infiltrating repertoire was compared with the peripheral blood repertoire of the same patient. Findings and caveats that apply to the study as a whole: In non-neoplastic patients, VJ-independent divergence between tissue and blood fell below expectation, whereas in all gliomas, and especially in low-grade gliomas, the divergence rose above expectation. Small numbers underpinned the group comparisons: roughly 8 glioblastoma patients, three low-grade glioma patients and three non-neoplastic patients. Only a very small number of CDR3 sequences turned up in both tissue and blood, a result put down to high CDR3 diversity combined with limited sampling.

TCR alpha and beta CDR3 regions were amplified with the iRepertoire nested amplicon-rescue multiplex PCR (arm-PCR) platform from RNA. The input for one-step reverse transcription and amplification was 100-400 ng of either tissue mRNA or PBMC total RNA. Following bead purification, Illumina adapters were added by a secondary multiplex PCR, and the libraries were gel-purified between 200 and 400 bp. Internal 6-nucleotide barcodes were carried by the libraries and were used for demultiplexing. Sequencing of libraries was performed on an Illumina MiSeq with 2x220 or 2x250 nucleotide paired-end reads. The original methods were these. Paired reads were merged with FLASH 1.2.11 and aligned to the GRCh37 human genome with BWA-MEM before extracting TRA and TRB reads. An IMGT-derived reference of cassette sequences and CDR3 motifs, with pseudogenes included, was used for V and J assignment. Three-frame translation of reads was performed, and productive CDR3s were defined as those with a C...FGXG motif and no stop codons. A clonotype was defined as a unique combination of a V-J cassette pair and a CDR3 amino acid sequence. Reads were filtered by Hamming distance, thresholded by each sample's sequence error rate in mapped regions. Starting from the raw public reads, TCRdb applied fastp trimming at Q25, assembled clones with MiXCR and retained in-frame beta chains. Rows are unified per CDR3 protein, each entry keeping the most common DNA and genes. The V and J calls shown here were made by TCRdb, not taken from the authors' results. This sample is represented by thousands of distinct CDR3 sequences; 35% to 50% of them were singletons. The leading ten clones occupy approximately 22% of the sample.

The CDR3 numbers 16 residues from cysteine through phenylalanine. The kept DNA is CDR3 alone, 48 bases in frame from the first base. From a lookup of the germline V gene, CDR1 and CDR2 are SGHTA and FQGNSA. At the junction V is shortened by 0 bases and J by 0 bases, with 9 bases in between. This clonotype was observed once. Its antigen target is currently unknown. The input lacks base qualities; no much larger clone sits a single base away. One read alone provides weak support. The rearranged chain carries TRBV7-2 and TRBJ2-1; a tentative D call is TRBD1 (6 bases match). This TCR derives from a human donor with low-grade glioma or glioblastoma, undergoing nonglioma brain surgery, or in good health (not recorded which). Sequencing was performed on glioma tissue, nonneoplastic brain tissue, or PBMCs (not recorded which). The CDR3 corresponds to CASSLAGAASYNEQFF. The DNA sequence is TGTGCCAGCAGCTTAGCGGGGGCCGCCTCCTACAATGAGCAGTTCTTC.